Sequencing of this TCR beta chain was carried out in a study of identical twins' blood T cells. Whole-study findings and limits: V gene usage reportedly matched far better within twin pairs than unrelated donors.

In the case of this clonotype: Its antigen is unidentified.

The donors were healthy female monozygous twins, three pairs in total. Sample barcodes were added at both library ends during cDNA synthesis. In the study's own analysis: Each library had about 2 to 4 million CDR3 reads and about 85,000 to nearly 500,000 clonotypes. One entry per CDR3 protein, called by TCRdb with MiXCR from the 5' RACE reads. TCRdb, not the authors, supplied the V and J calls. The sample has 350,000 to 400,000 distinct CDR3 sequences, about 28% seen once. This sequence was found in a woman aged 18 to 55 in good health. Input material: PBMCs.

The CDR3 DNA follows: TGTGCCAGCCGGGGACTCTATAGCAATCAGCCCCAGCATTTT. Amino acids: CASRGLYSNQPQHF. The genes are TRBV19 and TRBJ1-5, with a weak D call TRBD1 (5 bases). The CDR3 spans 14 residues. Germline CDR1 and CDR2: LNHDA and SQIVND (reference sequence). Trimming took off 9 bases at V and 0 bases at J, with 12 bases between the two ends.